The subject of this entry is one TCR beta chain. The antigen remains undetermined. This sample is part of a study of naive and memory T cell subsets. Findings and limits, study-wide: In CD4 and CD8 cells, diversity dropped from naive through EMRA. Over 95% of naive TCR sequences appeared only once after error correction, unlike memory subsets.

The CDR3 is made up of 14 amino acids. Trimming left V 8 bases short and J 7 bases short, with 17 bases between. Two oligonucleotides, mixed equimolar, formed the beta constant-region primer covering TRBC1 and TRBC2. TCRdb analysed the UMI-ligation and nested PCR reads with MiXCR anew, one entry per CDR3 protein. The repertoire consists of about 85,000 distinct CDR3 sequences, with around 12% occurring once and the leading ten covering approximately 0.93%. Sequencing was performed on central memory CD4+ T cells from blood. The clonotype originates from a human donor in good health. The V and J genes are TRBV12-3 or TRBV12-4 and TRBJ1-4, with D possibly matching TRBD1 (6 bases). CDR3 bases: TGTGCCAGCGCACCTACGCGAGGGGGTGAAAAACTGTTTTTT. It encodes CASAPTRGGEKLFF.